This T cell receptor (beta chain) was sequenced in a study of human T cells and chemical hapten exposure. Study summary: Patch testing was performed with 0.01% DPC on the upper back, with reading at 6 days.

Sample time point: patch test 2, 6 weeks after DPC sensitization. Treatment described: therapeutic diphenylcyclopropenone sensitization with weekly scalp DPC. This clonotype appeared a single time. Each cDNA molecule in the library carried unique molecular identifiers. TCRdb reprocessed the RACE reads with MiXCR, giving one entry per CDR3 protein. The repertoire holds about 85,000 distinct CDR3 sequences, with approximately 10% as singletons. Germline CDR1 is SGHTA and CDR2 is FQGNSA. The junction had 5 bases not matched to a gene; V was cut back by 4 bases and J by 4 bases. The CDR3 consists of 16 residues.

Material: whole blood, obtained in connection with sensitization to the hapten diphenylcyclopropenone (DPC). The chain links TRBV7-2 to TRBJ2-3; 13 bases fit TRBD2. This sequence was found in a man in his late teens or twenties with alopecia areata. Some clones in this sample may be carry-over from other donors' samples. CDR3 sequence: CASSSGLAGESDTQYF. The CDR3 DNA follows: TGTGCCAGCAGCTCTGGACTAGCGGGGGAATCAGATACGCAGTATTTT.